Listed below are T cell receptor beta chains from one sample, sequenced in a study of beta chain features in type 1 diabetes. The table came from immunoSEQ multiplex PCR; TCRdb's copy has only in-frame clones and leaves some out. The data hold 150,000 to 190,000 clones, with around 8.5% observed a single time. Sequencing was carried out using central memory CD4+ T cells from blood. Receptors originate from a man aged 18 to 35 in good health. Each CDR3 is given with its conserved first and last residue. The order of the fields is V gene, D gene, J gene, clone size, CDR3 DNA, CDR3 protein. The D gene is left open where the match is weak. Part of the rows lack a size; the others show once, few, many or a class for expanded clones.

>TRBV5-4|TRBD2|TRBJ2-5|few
TGTGCCAGCAGCCCCGGGACTAGCGGGTACGAGACCCAGTACTTC
CASSPGTSGYETQYF
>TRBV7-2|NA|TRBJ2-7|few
TGTGCCAGCAGCTTAGCGTCGAGTAGCGCCAACTACGAGCAGTACTTC
CASSLASSSANYEQYF
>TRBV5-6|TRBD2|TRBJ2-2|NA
TGTGCCAGCAGCCCACGACTAGCGGGTATCACCGGGGAGCTGTTTTTT
CASSPRLAGITGELFF
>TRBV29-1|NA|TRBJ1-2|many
TGCAGCGTTGGCCGAGCAGGGTATGGCTACACCTTC
CSVGRAGYGYTF
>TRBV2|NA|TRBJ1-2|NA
TGTGCCAGCAGTTACCAACAGGGCAGCTATGGCTACACCTTC
CASSYQQGSYGYTF
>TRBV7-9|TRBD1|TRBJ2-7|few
TGTGCCAGCAGCCCCCAGGGGGCGGGGGAGCAGTACTTC
CASSPQGAGEQYF
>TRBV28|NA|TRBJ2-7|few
TGTGCCAGCAGTTCCCCAGTGGGACTTGGCTACGAGCAGTACTTC
CASSSPVGLGYEQYF
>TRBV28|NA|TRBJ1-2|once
TGTGCCAGCAGTACTGCTCGGGGATACGCTGGCTACACCTTC
CASSTARGYAGYTF
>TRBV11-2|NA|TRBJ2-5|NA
TGTGCCAGCAGCTTAGGTCAAAAAAGGGGAGAGACCCAGTACTTC
CASSLGQKRGETQYF
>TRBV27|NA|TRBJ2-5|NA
TGTGCCAGCAGTTTATACGGCCAAGAGACCCAGTACTTC
CASSLYGQETQYF
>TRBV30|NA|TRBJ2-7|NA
TGTGCCTGGAGTAAACAGCCCTACGAGCAGTACTTC
CAWSKQPYEQYF
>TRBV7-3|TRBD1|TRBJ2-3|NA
TGTGCCAGCAGCGCTACAGGGGGCCGCTCCCTCCTGTTT
CASSATGGRSLLF
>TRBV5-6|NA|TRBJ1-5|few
TGTGCCAGCAGCCGAACTTACAGGAATCAGCCCCAGCATTTT
CASSRTYRNQPQHF
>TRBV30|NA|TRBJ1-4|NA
TGTGCCTGGAGCCCCGACGGATGGGCTGAAAAACTGTTTTTT
CAWSPDGWAEKLFF
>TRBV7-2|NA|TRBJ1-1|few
TGTGCCAGCAGCGAGCTTAGTGGGAACACTGAAGCTTTCTTT
CASSELSGNTEAFF
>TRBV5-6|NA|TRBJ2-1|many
TGTGCCAGCACCAGCTACAATGAGCAGTTCTTC
CASTSYNEQFF
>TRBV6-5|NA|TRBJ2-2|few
TGTGCCAGCAGTTACTCGAAAGGGGCTTCCGGGGAGCTGTTTTTT
CASSYSKGASGELFF
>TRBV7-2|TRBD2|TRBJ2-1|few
TGTGCCAGCAGAGTAAAAAGCGGGAGCGCCTACAATGAGCAGTTCTTC
CASRVKSGSAYNEQFF
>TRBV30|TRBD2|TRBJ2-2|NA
TGTGCCGGTCGCGGGGGGCCCGGGGAGCTGTTTTTT
CAGRGGPGELFF
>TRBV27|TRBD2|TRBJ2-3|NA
TGTGCCAGCAGTTTATTGGAACTAGCGGGAGTGGCAGATACGCAGTATTTT
CASSLLELAGVADTQYF
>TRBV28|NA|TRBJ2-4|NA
TGTGCCAGCAGTTTGGGCAGGTCTTACGCCTTAGCCAAAAACATTCAGTACTTC
CASSLGRSYALAKNIQYF
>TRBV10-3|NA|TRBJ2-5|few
TGTGCCATCAGTGAGTCGTCAGGGGGACTCCAAGAGACCCAGTACTTC
CAISESSGGLQETQYF
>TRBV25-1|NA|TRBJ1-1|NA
TGTGCCAGCAGTGAAGAAAGACGAGGGACTGAAGCTTTCTTT
CASSEERRGTEAFF